This T cell receptor beta chain was recorded in a study of T cells in Graves' hyperthyroidism and ophthalmopathy. Study findings and constraints: Ophthalmopathy cases were set apart from stable hyperthyroidism by a 13 V-J model.

Researchers took RNA transcripts and amplified the TCR beta CDR3 regions from them. Carried out on the TCR CDR3, a first-round RT-PCR used the HTBI primer set. TCRdb independently ran MiXCR on the multiplex PCR reads; one entry per CDR3 protein. In the table there are approximately 600,000 distinct CDR3 sequences, approximately 14% of which are singletons. The sample holds a few counts of this clonotype. Its matching antigen is unknown. Clinical Activity Scores of at least 3, NOSPECS grades of at least 4 and durations under 3 months characterized ophthalmopathy patients. Diagnoses were made from clinical symptoms, serum measures (thyroxine and TRAb), thyroid ultrasound and orbital computed tomography. Germline V lookup: CDR1 LGHDT, CDR2 YNNKEL (reference sequence). The CDR3 runs to 20 residues. Losses at the gene ends were 4 bases for V and 0 bases for J; bases not matched to a gene: 16.

This sequence was found in a woman aged 18-35 years with Graves' ophthalmopathy. Sequencing was carried out using blood. The chain combines TRBV3-1 with TRBJ1-5; 9 bases agree with TRBD1. The CDR3 DNA reads TGTGCCAGCAGCCGGGATAATTCAGGGACAGGGCCTTATAGCAATCAGCCCCAGCATTTT. Translating gives CASSRDNSGTGPYSNQPQHF.